The text below deals with one T cell receptor beta chain. It was with random hexamers that roughly 0.5 to 1 ug RNA was reverse transcribed. TCRdb reprocessed the immunoSEQ multiplex PCR reads via MiXCR and lists one record per CDR3 protein. The repertoire holds approximately 150,000 distinct CDR3 sequences, with roughly 94% as singletons. V was trimmed by 6 bases and J by 6 bases, leaving 17 bases between them. Germline V gives CDR1 SQVTM, CDR2 ANQGSEA. The CDR3 has 14 amino acids. This sample stems from a study of CD8 T cells in Susac syndrome. The chain joins TRBV29-1 to TRBJ1-4; D may be TRBD1 (6 bases). The sequence derives from a human donor with multiple sclerosis. Sequencing was carried out using CD4+ T cells from PBMCs. The CDR3 reads CSVVPGHKDEKLFF. For the CDR3, the DNA is TGCAGCGTGGTTCCGGGACACAAGGATGAAAAACTGTTTTTT.